The next 30 T cell receptor beta chains were all read from a single sample in a study of human T cells and chemical hapten exposure. From the RACE reads, TCRdb called clonotypes with MiXCR, one entry per CDR3 protein. The sample carries around 130,000 distinct CDR3 sequences, approximately 8.3% recorded once. Regarding time point: healthy volunteer bleed at 2 weeks. Someone pulled total RNA out of unfractionated whole blood. Sequencing was carried out using whole blood. These receptors came from a male donor in good health. Some clones in this sample may be carry-over from other donors' samples.

This clonotype was counted a few times. The chain recombines TRBV6-5 with TRBJ1-6, with D perhaps matching TRBD1 (6 bases). Trimming shortened V by 6 bases and J by 7 bases, and 10 bases separated the two germline ends. The CDR3 spans 13 residues. Germline V gives CDR1 MNHEY, CDR2 SVGAGI. The DNA for the CDR3 is TGTGCCAGCAGCCCCGGGACAAATTCACCCCTCCACTTT. It translates to CASSPGTNSPLHF.

This clonotype was seen at least ten times. V usage is TRBV10-2 and J usage is TRBJ1-1; 8 positions agree with TRBD1. Germline CDR1 is WSHSY and CDR2 is SAAADI. This CDR3 has 14 amino acids. With V trimmed by 6 bases and J by 1 base, 4 bases remained unmatched. The CDR3 protein is CASRSGTGNTEAFF. The CDR3 nucleotides are TGCGCCAGCAGAAGCGGGACAGGGAACACTGAAGCTTTCTTT.

The CDR3 region is CASGRGPGGEQYF. The CDR3 bases are TGTGCCAGCGGCCGAGGGCCCGGCGGCGAGCAGTACTTC. The V call is TRBV11-2, the J call TRBJ2-7, with D perhaps TRBD2 (5 bases). This CDR3 comprises 13 residues. Germline V gene lookup returns CDR1 SGHAT and CDR2 FQNNGV. V lost 8 bases and J lost 6, with 17 bases in between. Full variable domain (remainder filled in from reference TRBV11-2 and TRBJ2-7): EAGVAQSPRYKIIEKRQSVAFWCNPISGHATLYWYQQILGQGPKLLIQFQNNGVVDDSQLPKDRFSAERLKGVDSTLKIQPAKLEDSAVYLCASGRGPGGEQYFGPGTRLTVT.

In nucleotides, the CDR3 is TGTGCCAGTAGTCCAGACAGGGCTTTCAATCAGCCCCAGCATTTT. This gives the protein CASSPDRAFNQPQHF. The chain carries TRBV19 and TRBJ1-5, with 7 bases fitting TRBD1. CDR1 is LNHDA and CDR2 is SQIVND in the germline V gene (reference sequence). The V segment lost 5 bases and the J segment 3 bases; nucleotides outside the gene matches: 7. The CDR3 runs 15 residues.

The chain joins TRBV15 to TRBJ2-5; possibly TRBD2 for D (5 bases). The V end lost 3 bases, the J end lost 5 bases, and 19 bases lay between the germline ends. Germline CDR1 reads LNHNV; CDR2 reads YYDKDF (reference sequence). The length of the CDR3 is 16 residues. The CDR3 region is CATSRADPGTLETQYF. The CDR3 coding sequence is TGTGCCACCAGCAGGGCGGACCCGGGAACACTGGAGACCCAGTACTTC.

This clonotype has a count of ten or more. J is TRBJ2-1 and V is TRBV5-6, with 12 bases that match TRBD1. Germline V gene data show CDR1 as SGHDT and CDR2 as YYEEEE. The CDR3 consists of 17 residues. With 0 bases clipped from V and 4 bases from J, the junction kept 5 bases outside the gene matches. The chain's CDR3 is CASSLAPGQGAYNEQFF. CDR3 bases: TGTGCCAGCAGCTTGGCCCCGGGACAGGGGGCTTACAATGAGCAGTTCTTC.

In its sample, this clonotype was seen many times. V usage is TRBV25-1 and J usage is TRBJ1-1; 8 bases agree with TRBD1. Germline assignment: CDR1 MGHDK and CDR2 SYGVNS. With 4 bases clipped from V and 9 bases from J, the junction kept 13 bases outside the gene matches. CDR3 length equals 15 residues. The CDR3, as DNA: TGTGCCAGCAGTGTCTCCGGGACAGGAGATTCGAAAGCTTTCTTT. This translates into CASSVSGTGDSKAFF.

The table lists this clonotype with a few counts. The V gene is TRBV5-6, the J gene TRBJ2-1; tentative D call: TRBD1 (6 bases). Germline lookup yields CDR1 SGHDT and CDR2 YYEEEE. The CDR3 contains 15 residues. V lost 4 bases, J lost 8 bases, and 19 bases lay in between. DNA of the CDR3: TGTGCCAGCAGCCCAGCAGGGGCCCCTGGGCATGAGCAGTTCTTC. Its protein is CASSPAGAPGHEQFF.

This clonotype was detected many times. The V and J genes are TRBV3-1 and TRBJ2-1; D is undetermined. The germline V and J ends were trimmed by 5 bases and 0 bases, with 11 bases remaining between them. Germline assignment: CDR1 LGHDT and CDR2 YNNKEL (reference sequence). The CDR3 has 15 residues. The DNA for the CDR3 is TGTGCCAGCAGCTCTGACCTACGCTCCTACAATGAGCAGTTCTTC. Its protein product is CASSSDLRSYNEQFF.

V gene TRBV11-3 combines with J gene TRBJ1-1; D is possibly TRBD1 (5 bases). V was shortened by 5 bases and J by 4 bases, with 11 bases between the two germline ends. The CDR3 totals 13 residues. Germline V lookup: CDR1 SGHNT, CDR2 YENEEA. The CDR3 reads CASSRGGPTEAFF. The CDR3 DNA sequence: TGTGCCAGCAGCCGCGGGGGACCCACTGAAGCTTTCTTT.

CDR3 DNA sequence: TGTGCCAGCAGCCAAGATGGGACAGGGCTCTACGAGCAGTACTTC. It encodes CASSQDGTGLYEQYF. J is TRBJ2-7 and V is TRBV3-1, with TRBD1 matching 9 bases. Germline trimming cut 0 bases from V and 3 bases from J; bases unmatched to any gene: 3. The CDR3 is 15 residues long. Germline V CDR1 and CDR2: LGHDT, YNNKEL (reference sequence).

The V and J genes are TRBV12-3 or TRBV12-4 and TRBJ1-1, with TRBD1 as a possible D gene (5 bases). V was trimmed by 3 bases and J by 0 bases, leaving 11 bases between them. The CDR3 is 15 residues long. The CDR3 loop is CASSFSGTVNTEAFF. The CDR3 nucleotides read TGTGCCAGCAGTTTTTCCGGGACGGTGAACACTGAAGCTTTCTTT.

This clonotype has only a few counts. This chain uses TRBV6-2 or TRBV6-3 with TRBJ2-3; D gene unclear. Looked up from germline, CDR1 is MNHEY and CDR2 is SVGEGT. The length of the CDR3 is 14 residues. Trimming stripped 5 bases from V and 1 base from J, with 10 bases between. CDR3 DNA sequence: TGTGCCAGCAGTACCGCAACTGGCACAGATACGCAGTATTTT. Translating it yields CASSTATGTDTQYF.

This rearrangement joins TRBV29-1 to TRBJ2-2; 9 nucleotides match TRBD2. V trimming: 4 bases; J trimming: 3 bases; junction bases outside the gene matches: 6. This CDR3 is 15 amino acids long. Germline V gene lookup returns CDR1 SQVTM and CDR2 ANQGSEA. The CDR3 protein is CSVGGTSTDTGELFF. CDR3 nucleotide sequence: TGCAGCGTTGGGGGGACTAGCACGGACACCGGGGAGCTGTTTTTT.

This clonotype was counted at least ten times. This chain connects TRBV9 to TRBJ1-5; D unresolved. Trimming removed 1 base from V and 2 bases from J, with 4 bases in between. This CDR3 spans 13 amino acids. Germline V gives CDR1 SGDLS, CDR2 YYNGEE. CDR3 region: CASSVQGNQPQHF. The CDR3 region has the DNA TGTGCCAGCAGCGTACAGGGCAATCAGCCCCAGCATTTT.

This clonotype was seen at least ten times. The chain joins TRBV27 to TRBJ2-7; 10 bases map to TRBD2. The germline CDR1 and CDR2 sequences are MNHEY and SMNVEV (reference sequence). This CDR3 is built from 14 residues. V lost 4 bases and J lost 3; bases outside the gene matches: 3. DNA of the CDR3: TGTGCCAGCAGTTCTGCTAGCGGGAGCTACGAGCAGTACTTC. Translated, it gives CASSSASGSYEQYF.

The sample holds a few counts of this clonotype. This chain connects TRBV7-2 to TRBJ1-1; D remains unclear. V lost 2 bases to trimming and J lost 2 bases, with 9 bases between them. CDR3 length: 14 amino acids. The germline gives CDR1 SGHTA, CDR2 FQGNSA. CDR3 in amino acids: CASSLLVGNTEAFF. Here the CDR3 DNA reads TGTGCCAGCAGCTTATTAGTAGGAAACACTGAAGCTTTCTTT.

The V gene is TRBV7-6, the J gene TRBJ2-7, with 9 bases fitting TRBD1. CDR1 is SGHVS and CDR2 is FNYEAQ in the germline V gene. The V segment lost 1 base and the J segment 1 base; nucleotides outside the gene matches: 5. The CDR3 has 16 amino acids. The CDR3 protein is CASSLGAGTGSYEQYF. CDR3 nucleotide sequence: TGTGCCAGCAGCTTAGGGGCCGGGACAGGGTCCTACGAGCAGTACTTC. Based on the CDR3 plus reference TRBV7-6 and TRBJ2-7, the full variable domain is GAGVSQSPRYKVTKRGQDVALRCDPISGHVSLYWYRQALGQGPEFLTYFNYEAQQDKSGLPNDRFSAERPEGSISTLTIQRTEQRDSAMYRCASSLGAGTGSYEQYFGPGTRLTVT.

This clonotype appeared many times. The chain employs TRBV7-9 and TRBJ2-3; unclear D gene. CDR1 is SEHNR, CDR2 FQNEAQ, per germline (reference sequence). CDR3 length: 12 residues. V lost 6 bases, J lost 4 bases, and 8 bases lay in between. This CDR3 reads CASRKVPDTQYF. For the CDR3, the DNA is TGTGCCAGCAGAAAGGTCCCAGATACGCAGTATTTT.

This clonotype was counted at least ten times. The chain couples TRBV6-5 to TRBJ2-7; TRBD2 is a possible D gene (6 bases). The CDR3 extends over 17 amino acids. V dropped 0 bases and J dropped 4 bases, with 19 bases sitting between them. Germline V lookup: CDR1 MNHEY, CDR2 SVGAGI. In DNA, the CDR3 is TGTGCCAGCAGTTACTCGTCGAGCCGGGACTTAGCTTACGAGCAGTACTTC. The encoded protein is CASSYSSSRDLAYEQYF.

CDR3 loop: CSAQQNTNTEAFF. In nucleotides, the CDR3 is TGCAGTGCCCAACAGAATACGAACACTGAAGCTTTCTTT. The chain combines TRBV20-1 with TRBJ1-1; no firm D call. The CDR3 consists of 13 residues. Trimming removed 6 bases at V and 1 base at J, with 12 bases between. Germline CDR1 and CDR2: DFQATT and SNEGSKA (reference sequence).

This clonotype was observed many times. V usage is TRBV5-1 and J usage is TRBJ2-1; 9 bases are shared with TRBD1. V lost 1 base and J lost 2; bases outside the gene matches: 1. The CDR3 has 15 residues. Germline loops: CDR1 SGHRS, CDR2 YFSETQ. CDR3 bases: TGCGCCAGCAGCTTGACAGGGGGCGCCTACAATGAGCAGTTCTTC. As protein: CASSLTGGAYNEQFF.

As to this clonotype: This may be a read error, as it is one base from a much larger clone. This likely comes from a read error, as the CDR3 has no conserved phenylalanine or tryptophan at its end. The chain joins TRBV6-5 to TRBJ2-1, with D tentatively TRBD1 (5 bases). Per the germline V gene, CDR1 is MNHEY and CDR2 is SVGAGI. CDR3 length equals 15 residues. Trimming left V 6 bases short and J 7 bases short, with 19 bases between. CDR3 bases: TGTGCCAGCAGCCCCCTTCGTGGCAGGGCAAATGAGCAGTTCCTC. Its translation: CASSPLRGRANEQFL.

This clonotype was observed at least ten times. J is TRBJ1-2 and V is TRBV20-1; maybe TRBD1 (5 bases). CDR1 and CDR2 (germline): DFQATT, SNEGSKA (reference sequence). This CDR3 has 11 residues. Written as DNA, the CDR3 is TGCAGAGTTCGGGGGGGCTATGGCTACACCTTC. It encodes CRVRGGYGYTF.

This chain joins TRBV6-6 and TRBJ2-3; 14 bases line up with TRBD2. Germline CDR1 MNHNY, CDR2 SVGAGI (reference sequence). The V and J ends lost 5 bases and 3 bases, in that order; junction bases with no gene match: 7. CDR3 length: 17 residues. CDR3 DNA sequence: TGTGCCAGCAGTGCCCGACTAGCGGGAGGGGGGACAGATACGCAGTATTTT. It specifies CASSARLAGGGTDTQYF.

This clonotype was seen only a few times. This chain joins TRBV14 and TRBJ1-1, with TRBD1 matching 7 bases. The germline CDR1 and CDR2 sequences are SGHDN and FVKESK. CDR3 length: 15 amino acids. V shed 0 bases and J 5 bases; nucleotides not matched to a gene: 6. As DNA, the CDR3 is TGTGCCAGCAGCCAAGAGAGACAGGGTTGGACTGAAGCTTTCTTT. Translation gives CASSQERQGWTEAFF. Full variable domain (remainder filled in from reference TRBV14 and TRBJ1-1): EAGVTQFPSHSVIEKGQTVTLRCDPISGHDNLYWYRRVMGKEIKFLLHFVKESKQDESGMPNNRFLAERTGGTYSTLKVQPAELEDSGVYFCASSQERQGWTEAFFGQGTRLTVV.

This clonotype was counted ten times or more. V and J are TRBV7-6 and TRBJ2-2; 8 bases align to TRBD2. With 4 bases clipped from V and 6 bases from J, the junction kept 7 bases outside the gene matches. This CDR3 is 15 amino acids long. Germline lookup yields CDR1 SGHVS and CDR2 FNYEAQ. CDR3 sequence (DNA): TGTGCCAGCAGCTCCACCGGGACTAGGGCCGGGGAGCTGTTTTTT. Protein: CASSSTGTRAGELFF. The full variable domain, in which reference TRBV7-6 and TRBJ2-2 provide the parts outside the CDR3, is GAGVSQSPRYKVTKRGQDVALRCDPISGHVSLYWYRQALGQGPEFLTYFNYEAQQDKSGLPNDRFSAERPEGSISTLTIQRTEQRDSAMYRCASSSTGTRAGELFFGEGSRLTVL.

This clonotype was seen many times. This chain links TRBV5-1 with TRBJ1-5; TRBD1 agrees at 9 bases. With 1 base clipped from V and 1 base from J, the junction kept 3 bases outside the gene matches. The CDR3 length is 16 residues. The germline V gene has CDR1 SGHRS and CDR2 YFSETQ. The CDR3 DNA reads TGCGCCAGCAGCTTGTCTGGACAGGGGAGCAATCAGCCCCAGCATTTT. Protein: CASSLSGQGSNQPQHF.

At least ten counts were recorded for this clonotype. The chain couples TRBV7-2 to TRBJ1-4; 9 nucleotides align to TRBD1. V shed 5 bases and J 11 bases; nucleotides not matched to a gene: 12. CDR1 SGHTA and CDR2 FQGNSA come from the germline V gene. The CDR3 is 15 residues long. The CDR3 nucleotides are TGTGCCAGCAGCCAGGCCGGGACAGGGAGGGACAAACTGTTTTTT. This codes for CASSQAGTGRDKLFF.

In this sample, this clonotype turned up a few times. This chain uses TRBV2 with TRBJ2-2; a possible D gene is TRBD2 (5 bases). Germline V gene lookup returns CDR1 SNHLY and CDR2 FYNNEI. This CDR3 has 14 amino acids. The V end was cut by 6 bases, the J end by 5 bases, with 13 bases between. CDR3 sequence reads: CASREDLRTGELFF. Written as DNA, the CDR3 is TGTGCCAGCAGGGAGGACCTAAGGACCGGGGAGCTGTTTTTT.